This TCR beta chain was identified during a study of shared clonotypes between healthy human individuals. This CDR3 spans 13 amino acids. CDR1 and CDR2 from the germline V gene are SQVTM and ANQGSEA. J gave up 6 bases and V 7 bases, and 5 bases lay outside the gene matches. The data were produced by immunoSEQ multiplex PCR, yet TCRdb's version contains in-frame clones alone and is incomplete. The repertoire has about 2.4 million clones, approximately 92% of them found once; the top ten carry roughly 0.13%. The J gene is TRBJ2-2, the V gene TRBV29-1; 10 bases are shared with TRBD1. This sequence originates from a man aged 18 to 29 in good health. Sequencing was carried out using naive CD4+ T cells sorted from blood. The subset: CD45RA+ positively selected. Here the CDR3 reads CSATGTGAGELFF. DNA for the CDR3: TGCAGCGCGACCGGGACAGGGGCCGGGGAGCTGTTTTTT.